This TCR beta chain was sequenced during a study of T cells in Graves' hyperthyroidism and ophthalmopathy. This clonotype came up many times. Amplification targeted TCR beta CDR3 regions from RNA transcripts. The TCR CDR3 first-round RT-PCR relied on the HTBI primer set. TCRdb reprocessed the multiplex PCR reads with MiXCR, giving one entry per CDR3 protein. This table has 620,000 or so distinct CDR3 sequences, roughly 15% appearing once. The CDR3 is 15 residues long. Per the germline V gene, CDR1 is SGDLS and CDR2 is YYNGEE. The V segment lost 3 bases and the J segment 3 bases; nucleotides outside the gene matches: 3.

The sequenced sample consisted of blood. This chain connects TRBV9 to TRBJ2-1; 10 nucleotides align to TRBD2. This receptor was obtained from a woman aged 45-59 years with Graves' ophthalmopathy. DNA of the CDR3: TGTGCCAGCAGCGACGGACTAGCGGACTACAATGAGCAGTTCTTC. Amino acid sequence: CASSDGLADYNEQFF.